This T cell receptor beta chain was recorded in a study of blood T cell repertoires in COVID-19 (dated by TCRdb to the early 2020s). Looking at the study overall: Collaborator samples came from the United States, Italy and Spain and covered acute and convalescent phases of COVID-19. The material from the prospective study consisted of cDNA or gDNA derived from T cells, B-cell-depleted T cells, or PBMCs. Where HLA class I and class II types were available, the types were taken from metadata supplied by the sample provider, not from assay-based typing. Samples came from the ongoing ImmuneRACE study (first 160 participants) plus 1,254 subjects from 6 global collaborators. The dataset comprised deeply sampled blood TCRbeta repertoires from subjects exposed to, actively infected with, or recovered from COVID-19. A freely available public database, intended as a resource for researchers studying the immune response to SARS-CoV-2, is where the repertoires were released. A de-identified subject ID, COVID-19 status, age in years and sex were almost always included in the sample metadata.

General findings and caveats noted by the study authors: The amount of clinical and demographic metadata varied by source and participant and was provided uncurated.

The collaborating institutions used their own protocols to collect whole blood in K2EDTA tubes. Collaborator samples were shipped for TCRbeta analysis as frozen whole blood, isolated PBMCs, or DNA extracted from either sample type. The immunoSEQ Assay, a bias-controlled multiplex PCR, was used to amplify TCRbeta CDR3 regions from genomic DNA. The original methods were these. The number of nucleated cells in each sample was estimated from the amplification of reference gene primers within the assay. To quantify the absolute abundance of each unique TCRbeta CDR3 rearrangement, sequence reads were collapsed and filtered. For each sample, productive Simpson clonality was calculated as the square root of Simpson's diversity index over productive rearrangements. As stored in TCRdb, this immuneACCESS dataset retains in-frame rearrangements with V and J assigned. A fraction of the clones does not appear; measured against another copy, unresolved V genes explain less than half of the discrepancy, and the remainder lacks a known reason. D and trimming were read from the DNA, whereas the V and J calls and clone size are those reported in that table. The sample table records tens of thousands of clones; over 65% of these occur just once. Over 15% of the sample lies in the top ten.

Comments on this clone: Its antigen target is currently unknown. Per-nucleotide qualities are absent, and no much larger clonotype sits a single base away.

V and J lose 1 base and 9 bases, and a span of 16 bases separates them. The CDR3 starts with the cysteine, ends with the phenylalanine, and has 14 residues. The entry retains the CDR3 DNA only, 42 bases that are in frame from base 1. Looking up the germline V gene yields CDR1 SGHRS and CDR2 YFSETQ. The rearranged chain carries TRBV5-1 and TRBJ1-1; the D gene is perhaps TRBD1, from 5 matching bases. This TCR derives from an older man with acute or convalescent COVID-19. Sequencing used peripheral blood. The DNA sequence is as follows: TGCGCCAGCAGCTTGACAGGTAGTTACGCTCAAGCTTTCTTT. The resulting protein is CASSLTGSYAQAFF.